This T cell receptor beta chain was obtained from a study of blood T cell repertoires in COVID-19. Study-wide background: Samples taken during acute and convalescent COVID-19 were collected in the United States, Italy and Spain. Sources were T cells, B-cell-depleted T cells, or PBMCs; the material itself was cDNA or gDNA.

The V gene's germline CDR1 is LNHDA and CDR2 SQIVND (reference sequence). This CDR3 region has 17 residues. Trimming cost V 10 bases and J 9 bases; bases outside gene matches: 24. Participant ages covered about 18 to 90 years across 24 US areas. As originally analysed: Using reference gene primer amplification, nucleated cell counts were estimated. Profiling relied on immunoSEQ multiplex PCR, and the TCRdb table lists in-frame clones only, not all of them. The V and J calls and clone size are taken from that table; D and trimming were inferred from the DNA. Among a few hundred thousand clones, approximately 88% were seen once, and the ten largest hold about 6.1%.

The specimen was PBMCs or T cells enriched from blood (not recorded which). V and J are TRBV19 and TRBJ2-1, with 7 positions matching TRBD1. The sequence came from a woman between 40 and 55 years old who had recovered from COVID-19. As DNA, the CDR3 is TGTGCCACCGACGAGACAGGGAGCCTAGCAGCCGTGGGTGAGCAGTTCTTC. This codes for CATDETGSLAAVGEQFF.